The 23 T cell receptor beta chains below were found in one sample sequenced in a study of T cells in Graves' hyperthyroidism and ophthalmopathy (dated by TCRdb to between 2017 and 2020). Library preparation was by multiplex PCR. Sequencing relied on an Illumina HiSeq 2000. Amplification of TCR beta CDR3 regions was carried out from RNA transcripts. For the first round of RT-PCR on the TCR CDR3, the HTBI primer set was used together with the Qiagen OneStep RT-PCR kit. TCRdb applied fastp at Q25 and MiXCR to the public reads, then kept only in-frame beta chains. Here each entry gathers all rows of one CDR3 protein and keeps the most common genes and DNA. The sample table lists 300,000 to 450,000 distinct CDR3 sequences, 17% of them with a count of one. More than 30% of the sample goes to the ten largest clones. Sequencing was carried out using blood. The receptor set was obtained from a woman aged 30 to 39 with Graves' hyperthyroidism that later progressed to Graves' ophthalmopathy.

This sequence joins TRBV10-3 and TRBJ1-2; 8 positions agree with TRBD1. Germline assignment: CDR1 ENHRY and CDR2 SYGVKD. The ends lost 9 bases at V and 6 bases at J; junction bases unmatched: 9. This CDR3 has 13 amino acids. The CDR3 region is CAMVAGTGDGYTF. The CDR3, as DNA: TGTGCCATGGTCGCCGGGACAGGAGATGGCTACACCTTC.

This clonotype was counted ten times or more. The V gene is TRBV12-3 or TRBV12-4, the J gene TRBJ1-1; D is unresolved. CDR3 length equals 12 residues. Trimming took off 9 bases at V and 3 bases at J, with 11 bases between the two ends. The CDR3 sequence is CASVREDTEAFF. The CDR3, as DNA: TGTGCCAGTGTTCGGGAGGACACTGAAGCTTTCTTT.

The CDR3 DNA reads as TGTGCCAGTTCTCCCGGACCATATGGCTACACCTTC. This encodes CASSPGPYGYTF. V gene TRBV6-1 combines with J gene TRBJ1-2; the D is unclear. The CDR3 runs 12 residues. Germline-derived CDR1 and CDR2 are MNHNS and SASEGT. V lost 9 bases, J lost 5 bases, and 13 bases lay in between.

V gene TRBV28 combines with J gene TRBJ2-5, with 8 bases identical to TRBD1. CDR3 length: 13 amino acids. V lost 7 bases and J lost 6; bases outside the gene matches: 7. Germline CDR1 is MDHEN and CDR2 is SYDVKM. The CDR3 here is CASTGQGRQTQYF. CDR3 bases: TGTGCCAGCACCGGACAGGGAAGGCAGACCCAGTACTTC.

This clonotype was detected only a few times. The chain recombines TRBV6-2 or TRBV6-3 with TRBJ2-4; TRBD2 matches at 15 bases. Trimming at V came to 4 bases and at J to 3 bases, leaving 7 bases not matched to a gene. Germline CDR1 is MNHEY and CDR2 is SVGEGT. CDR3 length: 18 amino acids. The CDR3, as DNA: TGTGCCAGCAGTTCGGGACTAGCGGGAGGTTTTGTCAAAAACATTCAGTACTTC. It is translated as CASSSGLAGGFVKNIQYF.

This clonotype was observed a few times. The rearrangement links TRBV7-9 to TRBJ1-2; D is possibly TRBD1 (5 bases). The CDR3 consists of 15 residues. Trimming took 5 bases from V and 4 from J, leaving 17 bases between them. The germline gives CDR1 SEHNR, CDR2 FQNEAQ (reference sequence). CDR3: CASSRRAGGFYGYTF. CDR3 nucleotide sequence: TGTGCCAGCAGCCGACGCGCCGGGGGGTTCTATGGCTACACCTTC.

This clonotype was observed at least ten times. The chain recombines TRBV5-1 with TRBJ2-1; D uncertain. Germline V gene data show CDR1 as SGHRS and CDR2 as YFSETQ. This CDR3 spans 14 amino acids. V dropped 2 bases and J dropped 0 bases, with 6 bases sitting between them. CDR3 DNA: TGCGCCAGCAGCTTCCAAAGCTCCTACAATGAGCAGTTCTTC. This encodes CASSFQSSYNEQFF. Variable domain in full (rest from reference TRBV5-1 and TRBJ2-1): KAGVTQTPRYLIKTRGQQVTLSCSPISGHRSVSWYQQTPGQGLQFLFEYFSETQRNKGNFPGRFSGRQFSNSRSEMNVSTLELGDSALYLCASSFQSSYNEQFFGPGTRLTVL.

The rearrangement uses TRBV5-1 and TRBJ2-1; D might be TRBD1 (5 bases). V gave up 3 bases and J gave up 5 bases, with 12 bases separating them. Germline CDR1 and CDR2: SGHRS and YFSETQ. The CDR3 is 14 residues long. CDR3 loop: CASSSETGDNEQFF. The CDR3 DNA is TGCGCCAGCAGCTCAGAAACAGGAGACAATGAGCAGTTCTTC.

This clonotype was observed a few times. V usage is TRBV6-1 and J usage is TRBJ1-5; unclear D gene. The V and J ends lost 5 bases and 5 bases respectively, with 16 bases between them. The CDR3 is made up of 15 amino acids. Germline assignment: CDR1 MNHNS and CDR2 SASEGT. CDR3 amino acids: CASSLGWGADQPQHF. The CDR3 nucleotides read TGTGCCAGCAGTCTAGGGTGGGGAGCGGATCAGCCCCAGCATTTT.

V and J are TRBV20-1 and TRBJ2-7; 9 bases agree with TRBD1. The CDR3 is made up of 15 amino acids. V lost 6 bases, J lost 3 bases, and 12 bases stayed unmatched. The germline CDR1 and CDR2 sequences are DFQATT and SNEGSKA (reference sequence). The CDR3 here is CSAHLPGQGVYEQYF. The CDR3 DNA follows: TGCAGTGCGCATTTGCCGGGACAGGGAGTCTACGAGCAGTACTTC.

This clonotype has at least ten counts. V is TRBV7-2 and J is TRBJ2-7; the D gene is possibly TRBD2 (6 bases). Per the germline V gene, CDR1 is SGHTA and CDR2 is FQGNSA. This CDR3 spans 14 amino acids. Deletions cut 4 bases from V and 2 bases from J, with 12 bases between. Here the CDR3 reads CASSSSGAPYEQYF. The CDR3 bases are TGTGCCAGCAGCTCCTCGGGAGCCCCCTACGAGCAGTACTTC.

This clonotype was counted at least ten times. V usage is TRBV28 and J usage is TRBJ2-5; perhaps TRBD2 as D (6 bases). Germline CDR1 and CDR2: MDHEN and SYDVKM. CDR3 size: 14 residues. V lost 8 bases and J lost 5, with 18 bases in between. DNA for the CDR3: TGTGCCAGCCCTAGTCGCACGGGAGAGGAGACCCAGTACTTC. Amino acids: CASPSRTGEETQYF.

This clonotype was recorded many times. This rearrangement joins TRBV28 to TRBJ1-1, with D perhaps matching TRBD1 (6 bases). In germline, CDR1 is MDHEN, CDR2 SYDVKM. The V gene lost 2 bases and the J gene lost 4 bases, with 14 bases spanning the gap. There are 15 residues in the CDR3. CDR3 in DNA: TGTGCCAGCAGTTTACCGGGGGGCGCGAGCACTGAAGCTTTCTTT. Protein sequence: CASSLPGGASTEAFF.

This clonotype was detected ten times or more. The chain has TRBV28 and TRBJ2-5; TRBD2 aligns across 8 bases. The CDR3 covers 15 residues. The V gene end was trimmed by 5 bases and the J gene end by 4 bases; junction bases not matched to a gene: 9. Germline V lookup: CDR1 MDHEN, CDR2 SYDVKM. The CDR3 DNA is TGTGCCAGCAGTCATAAAGGGACTAGGAGAGAGACCCAGTACTTC. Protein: CASSHKGTRRETQYF.

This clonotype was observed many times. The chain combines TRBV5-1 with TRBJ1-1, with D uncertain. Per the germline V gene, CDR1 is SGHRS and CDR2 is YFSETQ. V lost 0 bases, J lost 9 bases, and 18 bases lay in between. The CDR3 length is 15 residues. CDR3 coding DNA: TGCGCCAGCAGCTTGGATTTGCCAGGCGGAAGGAAAGCTTTCTTT. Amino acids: CASSLDLPGGRKAFF.

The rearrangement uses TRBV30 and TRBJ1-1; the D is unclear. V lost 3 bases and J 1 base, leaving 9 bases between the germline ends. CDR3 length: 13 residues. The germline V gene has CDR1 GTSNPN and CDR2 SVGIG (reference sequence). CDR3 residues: CAWSDSGNTEAFF. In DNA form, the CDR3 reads TGTGCCTGGAGCGATTCGGGGAACACTGAAGCTTTCTTT.

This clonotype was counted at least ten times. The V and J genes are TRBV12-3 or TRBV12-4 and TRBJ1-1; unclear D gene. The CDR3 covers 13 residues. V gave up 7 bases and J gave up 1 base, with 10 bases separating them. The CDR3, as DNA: TGTGCCAGCACTATCACCCGGAACACTGAAGCTTTCTTT. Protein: CASTITRNTEAFF.

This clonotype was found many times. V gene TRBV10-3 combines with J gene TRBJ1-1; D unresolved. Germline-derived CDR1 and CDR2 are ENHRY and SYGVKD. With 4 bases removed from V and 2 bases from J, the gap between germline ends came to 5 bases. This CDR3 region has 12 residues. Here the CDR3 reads CAISVGNTEAFF. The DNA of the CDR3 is TGTGCCATCAGTGTAGGAAACACTGAAGCTTTCTTT.

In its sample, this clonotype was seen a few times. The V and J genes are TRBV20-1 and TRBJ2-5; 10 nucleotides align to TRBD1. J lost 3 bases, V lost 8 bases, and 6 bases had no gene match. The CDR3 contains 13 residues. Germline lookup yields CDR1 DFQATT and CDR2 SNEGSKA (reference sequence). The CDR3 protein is CSTRGQGKETQYF. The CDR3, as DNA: TGCAGTACTCGGGGACAGGGGAAAGAGACCCAGTACTTC.

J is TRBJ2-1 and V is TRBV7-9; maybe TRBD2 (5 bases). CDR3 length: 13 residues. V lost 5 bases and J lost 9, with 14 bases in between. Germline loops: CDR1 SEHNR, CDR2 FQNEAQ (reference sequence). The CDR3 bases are TGTGCCAGCAGCGGGAGAGGCGGATCTGAGCAGTTCTTC. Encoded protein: CASSGRGGSEQFF.

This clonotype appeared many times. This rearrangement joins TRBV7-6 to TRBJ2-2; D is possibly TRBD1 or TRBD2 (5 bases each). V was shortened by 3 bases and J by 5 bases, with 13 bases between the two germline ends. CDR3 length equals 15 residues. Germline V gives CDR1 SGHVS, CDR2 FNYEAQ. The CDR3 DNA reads TGTGCCAGCAGCTTCCTAGGTGGGGGTACCGGGGAGCTGTTTTTT. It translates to CASSFLGGGTGELFF.

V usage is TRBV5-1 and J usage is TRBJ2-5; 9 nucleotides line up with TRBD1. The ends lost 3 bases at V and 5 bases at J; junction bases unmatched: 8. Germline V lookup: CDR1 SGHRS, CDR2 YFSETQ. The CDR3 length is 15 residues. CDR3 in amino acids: CASSWGQGMEETQYF. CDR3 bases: TGCGCCAGCAGCTGGGGACAGGGCATGGAGGAGACCCAGTACTTC.

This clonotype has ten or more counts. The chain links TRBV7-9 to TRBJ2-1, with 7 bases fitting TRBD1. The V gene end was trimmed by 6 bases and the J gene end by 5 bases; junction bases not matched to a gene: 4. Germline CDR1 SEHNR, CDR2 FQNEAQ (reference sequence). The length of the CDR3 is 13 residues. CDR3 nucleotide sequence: TGTGCCAGCAGTTTGGGACAGAACAATGAGCAGTTCTTC. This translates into CASSLGQNNEQFF.